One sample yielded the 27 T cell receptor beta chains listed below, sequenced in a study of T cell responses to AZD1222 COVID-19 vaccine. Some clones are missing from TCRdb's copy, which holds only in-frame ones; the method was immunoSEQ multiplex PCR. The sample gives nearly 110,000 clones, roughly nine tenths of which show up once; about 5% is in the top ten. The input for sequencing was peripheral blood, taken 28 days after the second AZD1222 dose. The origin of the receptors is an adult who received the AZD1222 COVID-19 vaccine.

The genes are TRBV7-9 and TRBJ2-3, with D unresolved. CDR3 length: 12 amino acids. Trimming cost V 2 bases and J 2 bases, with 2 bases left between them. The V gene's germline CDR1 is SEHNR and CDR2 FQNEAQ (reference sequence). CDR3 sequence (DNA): TGTGCCAGCAGCTTACACACAGATACGCAGTATTTT. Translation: CASSLHTDTQYF.

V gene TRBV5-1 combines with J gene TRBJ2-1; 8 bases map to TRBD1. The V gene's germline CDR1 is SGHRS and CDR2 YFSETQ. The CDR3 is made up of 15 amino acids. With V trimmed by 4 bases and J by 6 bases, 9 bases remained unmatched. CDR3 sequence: CASSTTGDYFNEQFF. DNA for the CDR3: TGCGCCAGCAGCACGACAGGGGATTATTTCAATGAGCAGTTCTTC.

CDR3 in DNA: TGTGCCAGCAGCGGAGATGGTGAAAAACTGTTTTTT. Amino acids: CASSGDGEKLFF. The genes are TRBV9 and TRBJ1-4, with unresolved D. Germline V CDR1 and CDR2: SGDLS, YYNGEE. V lost 3 bases and J lost 7, with 7 bases in between. The CDR3 contains 12 residues.

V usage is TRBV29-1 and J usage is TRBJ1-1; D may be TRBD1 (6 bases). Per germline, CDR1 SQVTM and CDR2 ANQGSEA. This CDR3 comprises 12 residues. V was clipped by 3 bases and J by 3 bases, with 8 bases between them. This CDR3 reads CSVDGQHTEAFF. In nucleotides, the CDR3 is TGCAGCGTTGATGGACAGCACACTGAAGCTTTCTTT.

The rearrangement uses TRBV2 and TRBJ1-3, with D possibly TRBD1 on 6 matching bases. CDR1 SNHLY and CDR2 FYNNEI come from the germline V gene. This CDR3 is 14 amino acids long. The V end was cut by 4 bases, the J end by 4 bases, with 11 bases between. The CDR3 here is CASSGSGVGNTIYF. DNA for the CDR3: TGTGCCAGCAGTGGTTCAGGGGTAGGAAACACCATATATTTT.

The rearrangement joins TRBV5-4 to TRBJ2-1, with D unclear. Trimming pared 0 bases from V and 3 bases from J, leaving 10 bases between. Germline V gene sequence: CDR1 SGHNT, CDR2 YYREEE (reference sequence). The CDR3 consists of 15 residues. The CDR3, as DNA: TGTGCCAGCAGCTTGGTCACGGATTTCTACAATGAGCAGTTCTTC. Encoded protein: CASSLVTDFYNEQFF.

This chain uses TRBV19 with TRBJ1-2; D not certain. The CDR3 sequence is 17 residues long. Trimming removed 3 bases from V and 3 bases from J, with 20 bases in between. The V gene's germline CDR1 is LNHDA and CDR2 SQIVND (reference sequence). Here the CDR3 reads CASSMEMALSGHYGYTF. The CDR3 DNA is TGTGCCAGTAGTATGGAGATGGCCCTAAGCGGTCACTATGGCTACACCTTC.

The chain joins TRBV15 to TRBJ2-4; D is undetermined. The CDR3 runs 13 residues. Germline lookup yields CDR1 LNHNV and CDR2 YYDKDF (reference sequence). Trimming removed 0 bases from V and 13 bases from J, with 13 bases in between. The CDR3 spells CATSRDRTEQQYF. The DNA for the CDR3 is TGTGCCACCAGCAGAGATCGGACGGAGCAACAGTACTTC.

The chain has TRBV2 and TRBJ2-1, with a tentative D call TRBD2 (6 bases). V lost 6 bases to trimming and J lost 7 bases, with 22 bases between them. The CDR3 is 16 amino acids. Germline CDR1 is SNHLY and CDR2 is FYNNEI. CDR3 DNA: TGTGCCAGCAGCGGGGTGGGGGGAGAGATTTTAAATGAGCAGTTCTTC. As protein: CASSGVGGEILNEQFF.

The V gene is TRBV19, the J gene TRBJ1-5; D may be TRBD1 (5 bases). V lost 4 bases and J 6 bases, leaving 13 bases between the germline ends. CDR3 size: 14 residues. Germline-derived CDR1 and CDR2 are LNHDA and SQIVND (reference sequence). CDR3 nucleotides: TGTGCCAGTAGTAGGGGCCTTGAACTTCAGCCCCAGCATTTT. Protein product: CASSRGLELQPQHF.

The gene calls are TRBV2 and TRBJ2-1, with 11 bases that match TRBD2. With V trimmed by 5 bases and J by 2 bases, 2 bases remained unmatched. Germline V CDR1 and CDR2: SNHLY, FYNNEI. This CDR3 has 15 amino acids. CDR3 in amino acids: CASSPSGGTYNEQFF. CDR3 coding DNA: TGTGCCAGCAGTCCTAGCGGGGGGACCTACAATGAGCAGTTCTTC.

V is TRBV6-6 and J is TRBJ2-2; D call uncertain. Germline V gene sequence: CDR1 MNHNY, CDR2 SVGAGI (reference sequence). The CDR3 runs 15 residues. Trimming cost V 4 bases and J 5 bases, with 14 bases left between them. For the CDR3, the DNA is TGTGCCAGCAGTTCCCCGAGCAGTCTGACCGGGGAGCTGTTTTTT. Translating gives CASSSPSSLTGELFF.

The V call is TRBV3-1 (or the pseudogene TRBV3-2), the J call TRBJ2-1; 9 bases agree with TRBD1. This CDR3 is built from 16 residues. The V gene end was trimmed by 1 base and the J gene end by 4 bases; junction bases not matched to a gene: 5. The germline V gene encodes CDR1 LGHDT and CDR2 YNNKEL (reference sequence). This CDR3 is CASSQGDRVNYNEQFF. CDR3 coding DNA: TGTGCCAGCAGCCAAGGGGACAGGGTCAATTACAATGAGCAGTTCTTC.

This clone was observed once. This CDR3 is CASSNGLGWGYSTDTQYF. DNA for the CDR3: TGTGCCAGCAGTAACGGGTTGGGTTGGGGTTATAGCACAGATACGCAGTATTTT. The V gene is TRBV28, the J gene TRBJ2-3; D is ambiguous. There are 18 residues in the CDR3. Germline values: CDR1 MDHEN, CDR2 SYDVKM. The germline V and J ends were trimmed by 5 bases and 0 bases, with 21 bases remaining between them. The full variable domain, with the rest looked up from reference TRBV28 and TRBJ2-3, is DVKVTQSSRYLVKRTGEKVFLECVQDMDHENMFWYRQDPGLGLRLIYFSYDVKMKEKGDIPEGYSVSREKKERFSLILESASTNQTSMYLCASSNGLGWGYSTDTQYFGPGTRLTVL.

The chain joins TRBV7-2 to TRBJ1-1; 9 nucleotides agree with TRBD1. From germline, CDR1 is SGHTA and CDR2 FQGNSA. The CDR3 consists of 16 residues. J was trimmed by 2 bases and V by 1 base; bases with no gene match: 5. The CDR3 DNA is TGTGCCAGCAGCTTAGGAGGGACAGGGACTAACACTGAAGCTTTCTTT. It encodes CASSLGGTGTNTEAFF. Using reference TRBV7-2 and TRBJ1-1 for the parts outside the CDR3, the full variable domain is GAGVSQSPSNKVTEKGKDVELRCDPISGHTALYWYRQSLGQGLEFLIYFQGNSAPDKSGLPSDRFSAERTGGSVSTLTIQRTQQEDSAVYLCASSLGGTGTNTEAFFGQGTRLTVV.

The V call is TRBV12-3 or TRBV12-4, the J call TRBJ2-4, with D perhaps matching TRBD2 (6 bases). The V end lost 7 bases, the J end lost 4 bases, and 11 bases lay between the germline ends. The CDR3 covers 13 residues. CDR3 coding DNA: TGTGCCAGCACCCCACGGGGGAAAAACATTCAGTACTTC. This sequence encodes CASTPRGKNIQYF.

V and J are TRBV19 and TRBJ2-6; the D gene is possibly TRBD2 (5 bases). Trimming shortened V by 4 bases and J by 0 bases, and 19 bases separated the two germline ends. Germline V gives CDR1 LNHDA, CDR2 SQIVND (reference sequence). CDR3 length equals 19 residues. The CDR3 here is CASSTNLDGLSSGANVLTF. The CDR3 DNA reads TGTGCCAGTAGTACGAACTTGGACGGACTGAGCTCTGGGGCCAACGTCCTGACTTTC. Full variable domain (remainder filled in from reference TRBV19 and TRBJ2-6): DGGITQSPKYLFRKEGQNVTLSCEQNLNHDAMYWYRQDPGQGLRLIYYSQIVNDFQKGDIAEGYSVSREKKESFPLTVTSAQKNPTAFYLCASSTNLDGLSSGANVLTFGAGSRLTVL.

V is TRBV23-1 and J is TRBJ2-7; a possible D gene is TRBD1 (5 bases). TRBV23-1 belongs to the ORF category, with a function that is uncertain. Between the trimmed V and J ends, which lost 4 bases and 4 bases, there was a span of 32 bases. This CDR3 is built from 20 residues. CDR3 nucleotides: TGCGCCAGCAGTCCCTCAAGGGGCAGTTTGGTTACTATTGGGGTATACGAGCAGTACTTC. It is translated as CASSPSRGSLVTIGVYEQYF.

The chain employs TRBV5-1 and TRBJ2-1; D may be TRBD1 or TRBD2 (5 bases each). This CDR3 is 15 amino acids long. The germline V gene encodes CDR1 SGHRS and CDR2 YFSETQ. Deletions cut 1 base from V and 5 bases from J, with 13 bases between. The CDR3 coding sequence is TGCGCCAGCAGCTTGTCCGGGACGGCCCACAATGAGCAGTTCTTC. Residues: CASSLSGTAHNEQFF.

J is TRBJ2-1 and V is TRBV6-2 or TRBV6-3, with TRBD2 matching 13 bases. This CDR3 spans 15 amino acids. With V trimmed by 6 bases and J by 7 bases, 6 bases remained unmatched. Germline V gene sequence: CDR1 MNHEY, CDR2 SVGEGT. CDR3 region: CASSQLAGGPNEQFF. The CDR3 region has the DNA TGTGCCAGCAGCCAACTAGCGGGGGGGCCTAATGAGCAGTTCTTC.

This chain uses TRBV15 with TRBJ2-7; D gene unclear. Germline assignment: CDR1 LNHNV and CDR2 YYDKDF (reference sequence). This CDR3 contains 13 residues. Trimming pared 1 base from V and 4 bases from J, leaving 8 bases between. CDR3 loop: CATSRVSFYEQYF. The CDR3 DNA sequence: TGTGCCACCAGCAGAGTTTCCTTTTACGAGCAGTACTTC.

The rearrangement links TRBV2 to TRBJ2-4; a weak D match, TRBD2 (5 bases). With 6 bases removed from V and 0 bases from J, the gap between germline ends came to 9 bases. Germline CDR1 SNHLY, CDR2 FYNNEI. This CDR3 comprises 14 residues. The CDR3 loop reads CASRDGLAKNIQYF. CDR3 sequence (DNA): TGTGCCAGCAGAGACGGACTAGCCAAAAACATTCAGTACTTC.

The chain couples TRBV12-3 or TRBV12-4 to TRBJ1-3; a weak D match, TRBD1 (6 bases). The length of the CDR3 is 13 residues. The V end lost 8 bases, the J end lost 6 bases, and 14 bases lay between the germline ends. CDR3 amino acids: CASVPGGENTIYF. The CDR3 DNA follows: TGTGCCAGCGTGCCGGGGGGCGAAAACACCATATATTTT.

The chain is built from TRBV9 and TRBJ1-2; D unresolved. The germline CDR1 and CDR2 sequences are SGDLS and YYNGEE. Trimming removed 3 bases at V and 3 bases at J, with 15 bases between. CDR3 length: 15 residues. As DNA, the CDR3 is TGTGCCAGCAGCGGGAGGAGGGTGGAGTACTATGGCTACACCTTC. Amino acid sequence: CASSGRRVEYYGYTF.

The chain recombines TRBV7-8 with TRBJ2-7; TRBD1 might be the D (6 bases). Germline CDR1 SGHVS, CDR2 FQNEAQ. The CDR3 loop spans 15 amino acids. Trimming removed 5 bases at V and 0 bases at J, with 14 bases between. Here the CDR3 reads CASSIRQVGSYEQYF. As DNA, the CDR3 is TGTGCCAGCAGCATCAGACAGGTGGGCTCCTACGAGCAGTACTTC. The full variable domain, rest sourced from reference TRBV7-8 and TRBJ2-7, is GAGVSQSPRYKVAKRGQDVALRCDPISGHVSLFWYQQALGQGPEFLTYFQNEAQLDKSGLPSDRFFAERPEGSVSTLKIQRTQQEDSAVYLCASSIRQVGSYEQYFGPGTRLTVT.

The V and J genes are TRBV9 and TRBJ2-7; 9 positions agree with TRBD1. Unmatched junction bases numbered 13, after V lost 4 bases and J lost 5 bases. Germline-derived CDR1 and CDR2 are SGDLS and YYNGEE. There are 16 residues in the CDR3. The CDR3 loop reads CASSLKPGQGSHEQYF. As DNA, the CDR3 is TGTGCCAGCAGCCTCAAACCGGGACAGGGATCCCACGAGCAGTACTTC.

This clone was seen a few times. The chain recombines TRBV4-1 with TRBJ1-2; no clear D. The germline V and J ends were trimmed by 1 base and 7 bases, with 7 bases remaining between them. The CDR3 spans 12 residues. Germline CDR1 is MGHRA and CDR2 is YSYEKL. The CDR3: CASSQVSSGYTF. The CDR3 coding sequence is TGCGCCAGCAGCCAAGTAAGCTCTGGCTACACCTTC.